This T cell receptor (beta chain) was sequenced in a study of cytomegalovirus exposure and HLA in healthy donors. Study summary: Genotyping of some 400 donors showed that about 84% belonged to the Caucasian-associated ancestry cluster. Findings and limits, study-wide: A list of 164 TCR beta chains associated with cytomegalovirus was given. A previous analysis found most TCR beta V segments productive roughly 87% or roughly 30% of the time.

A note on this clone: Its antigen is still unknown.

Trimming at V came to 3 bases and at J to 4 bases, leaving 5 bases not matched to a gene. Looked up from germline, CDR1 is MDHEN and CDR2 is SYDVKM. The CDR3 covers 15 residues. PCR amplification relied on 60 Vbeta primers (plus 13 Jbeta primers). In the source study's methods: Around 9.9 million shared chains were among the roughly 78 million unique TCR beta chains that a later analysis counted. The protocol was immunoSEQ multiplex PCR, while the TCRdb copy is restricted to in-frame clones and leaves out a portion. V, J and clone size derive from that table, while D and trimming were established from the DNA sequence. Of roughly 120,000 clones detected, 80% appear once; the ten largest clones hold over 2%.

Sequenced: PBMCs. This TCR was recovered from a man aged 25-40 years in good health and CMV-seronegative. The genes are TRBV28 and TRBJ2-1, with TRBD2 matching over 8 bases. CDR3 protein: CASSFRGGPYNEQFF. The CDR3 region has the DNA TGTGCCAGCAGTTTTCGGGGGGGGCCATACAATGAGCAGTTCTTC.